This TCR beta chain originates from a study of technical replicates of blood from several donors (dated by TCRdb to the late 2010s). Receptors were amplified or captured by the immunoSEQ multiplex PCR assay. The source is immuneACCESS, and TCRdb retained only in-frame sequences with V and J called. Part of the clones is not carried over; for the studies checked, unresolved V genes explain less than half of this, and the remainder is unexplained. The sample contains 70,000 to 95,000 clones, approximately 96% of them found a single time. The top ten clonotypes cover roughly 0.3% of the sample. As for this clone: Which antigen it targets is not known. Qualities for individual bases were not recorded, and no much larger clone is one base off.

Input material: T cells isolated from PBMCs. This receptor was identified in a human donor in good health.

CDR3 protein: CASSSHRAAGELFF. At the DNA level, the sequence is TGTGCCAGCAGTTCCCACAGGGCGGCCGGGGAGCTGTTTTTT. The V and J genes are TRBV6-5 and TRBJ2-2, with a weak D call of TRBD1 (6 bases match). V is cut by 4 bases and J by 6 bases, and the space between the germline ends is 12 bases. The CDR3 goes from the cysteine to the phenylalanine over 14 residues. The DNA shown is the 42-base CDR3, in frame from base 1. CDR1 MNHEY and CDR2 SVGAGI were looked up in the germline V gene.